The sequence of this T cell receptor (beta chain) was determined in a study of blood T cell repertoires in COVID-19 (dated by TCRdb to the early 2020s). About the full investigation: The collaborator samples originated in the United States, Italy and Spain and spanned the acute and convalescent phases of COVID-19. Samples were obtained from the ongoing ImmuneRACE study (first 160 participants) and from 950 to 1,500 subjects provided by 6 global collaborators. Where available, HLA class I and class II types were taken from metadata supplied by the sample provider and were not determined by assay-based typing. The repertoires were made available in a free public database intended to serve as a resource for research on the immune response to SARS-CoV-2. A de-identified subject ID, COVID-19 status, age in years and sex were almost always included in the sample metadata. The dataset comprised deeply sampled blood TCRbeta repertoires from subjects exposed to, actively infected with, or recovered from COVID-19. The prospective study material was composed of cDNA or gDNA derived from T cells, B-cell-depleted T cells, or PBMCs.

Counting both end residues, the CDR3 totals 11 amino acids. CDR1 and CDR2, per the germline V gene, are SQVTM and ANQGSEA. Note on this clone: It has no known antigen specificity. The conserved final phenylalanine or tryptophan is absent from the CDR3, which likely points to a read error. The limits of the CDR3 on the DNA are not certain, so only TCRdb's listed CDR3 is given.

Whole blood was collected in K2EDTA tubes by collaborating institutions according to the institutions' own protocols. For TCRbeta analysis, collaborator samples were shipped as frozen whole blood, as isolated PBMCs, or as DNA extracted from either sample type. TCRbeta CDR3 regions were amplified from genomic DNA by means of the immunoSEQ Assay, a bias-controlled multiplex PCR. The paper's data handling went like this. The number of nucleated cells in each sample was estimated from the amplification of reference gene primers within the assay. Sequence reads were collapsed and filtered to measure the absolute abundance of every unique TCRbeta CDR3 rearrangement. For each sample, productive Simpson clonality was calculated as the square root of Simpson's diversity index across productive rearrangements. The immuneACCESS repertoire file appears here via TCRdb, limited to in-frame rearrangements. These files lack a portion of the clones; in checked studies, under half of the deficit traces to unresolved V genes, and the cause of the others is not known. That table supplies the V and J calls and clone size; D and trimming were determined from the DNA. The sample table holds 350,000 to 400,000 clones, of which around 90% were seen once. The ten largest clonotypes hold 6.5% to 8% of the sample.

General findings and caveats noted by the study authors: Clinical and demographic metadata were provided uncurated, with the amount varying by source and participant.

Sequenced material: peripheral blood. This receptor was obtained from a man aged 18 to 30 with active or convalescent COVID-19. The sequence links TRBV29-1 to TRBJ1-2; the listed D gene, TRBD1, was not tested against the DNA. This receptor has the CDR3 CSVDRDRGTRM.